Presented here are 6 T cell receptor beta chains from one specimen sequenced in a study of blood T cells in healthy people across ages. A second roughly 6 to 12 cycle PCR used barcoded and J-beta primers. TCRdb re-derived calls from the 5' RACE reads in MiXCR, one entry per CDR3 protein. The table includes about 680,000 distinct CDR3 sequences, 49% detected once. Source material: blood. Receptors were obtained from a woman aged 55-70 years in good health.

This chain links TRBV20-1 with TRBJ2-3; perhaps TRBD2 as D (5 bases). The CDR3 extends over 14 amino acids. From germline, CDR1 is DFQATT and CDR2 SNEGSKA (reference sequence). Trimming took 0 bases from V and 2 from J, leaving 9 bases between them. CDR3 loop: CSARDADYTDTQYF. The DNA of the CDR3 is TGCAGTGCTAGAGATGCCGACTACACAGATACGCAGTATTTT.

This chain joins TRBV18 and TRBJ2-5; D is perhaps TRBD2 (5 bases). The tail of the sequence fits TRBJ2-7 better, so the J call may be wrong. Germline assignment: CDR1 KGHSH and CDR2 LQKENI. The CDR3 covers 14 residues. The CDR3 reads CASSPRVTTYEQYF. DNA of the CDR3: TGTGCCAGCTCACCGAGGGTGACAACCTACGAGCAGTACTTC.

The rearrangement joins TRBV2 to TRBJ2-3; D may be TRBD1 or TRBD2 (5 bases each). Germline assignment: CDR1 SNHLY and CDR2 FYNNEI. This CDR3 is built from 14 residues. Trimming removed 5 bases from V and 2 bases from J, with 11 bases in between. The CDR3 bases are TGTGCCAGCAGTTGGGACCGAATCACAGATACGCAGTATTTT. Protein: CASSWDRITDTQYF.

This clonotype has only a few counts. The chain recombines TRBV28 with TRBJ1-2; tentative D call: TRBD1 (5 bases). Germline-derived CDR1 and CDR2 are MDHEN and SYDVKM. V lost 8 bases to trimming and J lost 6 bases, with 13 bases between them. The CDR3 runs to 12 residues. The CDR3 reads CASVGASNGYTF. As DNA, the CDR3 is TGTGCCAGCGTAGGGGCAAGTAATGGCTACACCTTC.

In this sample, this clonotype turned up a few times. The chain has TRBV29-1 and TRBJ2-3; TRBD1 might be the D (5 bases). With 4 bases removed from V and 2 bases from J, the gap between germline ends came to 13 bases. This CDR3 comprises 14 residues. The germline V gene has CDR1 SQVTM and CDR2 ANQGSEA. The CDR3, as DNA: TGCAGCGTTGGAGACAGATACTTCACAGATACGCAGTATTTT. Protein product: CSVGDRYFTDTQYF.

V usage is TRBV11-3 and J usage is TRBJ2-7; D is possibly TRBD2 (6 bases). The length of the CDR3 is 13 residues. The V end was cut by 5 bases, the J end by 6 bases, with 14 bases between. The germline gives CDR1 SGHNT, CDR2 YENEEA. The CDR3 region is CASSTGLFAEQYF. Written as DNA, the CDR3 is TGTGCCAGCAGCACGGGACTTTTCGCCGAGCAGTACTTC.